This note documents a single T cell receptor (beta chain) sequence. This sample is drawn from a study of technical replicates of blood from a handful of donors. The CDR3 runs to 18 residues. Germline CDR1 reads SGHRS; CDR2 reads YFSETQ. The J segment lost 4 bases and the V segment lost 4 bases, leaving 16 bases of the junction unmatched. TCRdb keeps only in-frame clones here, not all; method: immunoSEQ multiplex PCR. The profile shows 70,000 to 95,000 clones, 95% of them singletons. The sequenced material came from T cells isolated from PBMCs. This chain connects TRBV5-1 to TRBJ2-5, with 10 nucleotides matching TRBD1. The clonotype originates from a human donor in good health. The CDR3 DNA follows: TGCGCCAGCAGCCGATCAAAAACGTCCCGGGACAGGGGAGAGACCCAGTACTTC. Translated: CASSRSKTSRDRGETQYF. The full variable domain, in which reference TRBV5-1 and TRBJ2-5 provide the parts outside the CDR3, is KAGVTQTPRYLIKTRGQQVTLSCSPISGHRSVSWYQQTPGQGLQFLFEYFSETQRNKGNFPGRFSGRQFSNSRSEMNVSTLELGDSALYLCASSRSKTSRDRGETQYFGPGTRLLVL.